This section outlines one TCR beta chain sequence together with its context. Its specificity is unknown. The CDR3 is 15 amino acids. Losses at the gene ends were 5 bases for V and 4 bases for J; bases not matched to a gene: 10. The V gene's germline CDR1 is SGHTA and CDR2 FQGNSA. PCR used 60 Vbeta primers and 13 Jbeta primers. TCRdb's copy holds only in-frame clones and misses some; the assay was immunoSEQ multiplex PCR. The sample lists 100,000 to 150,000 clones; approximately 80% were seen once. The data were taken from a study of cytomegalovirus exposure and HLA in healthy donors. Notes on the study in general: Overall, approximately 150 TCR beta chains were annotated as cytomegalovirus-associated. V- and J-gene trimming of TCR beta was linked (in a later analysis) to a missense DCLRE1C variant.

The receptor's source is a woman in her thirties or forties in good health and CMV-seronegative. Specimen: PBMCs. The genes are TRBV7-2 and TRBJ1-2, with 7 bases matching TRBD1. The CDR3 DNA reads TGTGCCAGCAGCGCTGACAGGGCAAATGGCTATGGCTACACCTTC. The encoded protein is CASSADRANGYGYTF.